A single sample gave rise to the 23 T cell receptor beta chains below, sequenced in a study of blood T cell repertoires in COVID-19. TCRdb keeps only in-frame clones here, not all; method: immunoSEQ multiplex PCR. Of approximately 150,000 clones listed, 79% were seen once; the top ten hold 8.1%. Sequenced: peripheral blood. The receptors shown here come from a woman between 55 and 75 years old with COVID-19, enrolled during active disease.

This clone showed up many times. The chain links TRBV6-4 to TRBJ2-3, with 12 bases aligning to TRBD2. The trim removed 4 bases at V and 6 bases at J, leaving 2 bases unmatched. In germline, CDR1 is MRHNA, CDR2 SNTAGT. The CDR3 consists of 14 residues. CDR3 amino acids: CASSASGGADTQYF. CDR3 coding DNA: TGTGCCAGCAGTGCTAGCGGGGGGGCCGATACGCAGTATTTT.

This chain uses TRBV7-9 with TRBJ2-7; 9 bases are shared with TRBD1. The CDR3 totals 15 residues. Trimming removed 5 bases from V and 0 bases from J; junction bases left unmatched: 5. Germline V gene lookup returns CDR1 SEHNR and CDR2 FQNEAQ (reference sequence). The CDR3 region has the DNA TGTGCCAGCAGCGCTCCGGGACAGGGCTCCTACGAGCAGTACTTC. Translated: CASSAPGQGSYEQYF.

V usage is TRBV3-1 (or the pseudogene TRBV3-2) and J usage is TRBJ1-2; D gene ambiguous. Trimming took off 1 base at V and 6 bases at J, with 6 bases between the two ends. The length of the CDR3 is 12 residues. The germline V gene has CDR1 LGHDT and CDR2 YNNKEL (reference sequence). CDR3 DNA sequence: TGTGCCAGCAGCCAAGCCGCGCATGGCTACACCTTC. Translation: CASSQAAHGYTF.

The sample holds a few counts of this clone. The genes are TRBV28 and TRBJ2-7; maybe TRBD2 (5 bases). Trimming took 5 bases from V and 2 from J, leaving 13 bases between them. The germline V gene has CDR1 MDHEN and CDR2 SYDVKM. The CDR3 totals 14 residues. DNA for the CDR3: TGTGCCAGCAGTGCCCACAGCGGAGCCTACGAGCAGTACTTC. It is translated as CASSAHSGAYEQYF.

V usage is TRBV5-4 and J usage is TRBJ2-3; TRBD2 might be the D (6 bases). The CDR3 loop spans 16 amino acids. Germline V gives CDR1 SGHNT, CDR2 YYREEE (reference sequence). V lost 0 bases, J lost 2 bases, and 13 bases lay in between. CDR3 nucleotides: TGTGCCAGCAGCTTGGACCTAGCGCGCCTCACAGATACGCAGTATTTT. Protein: CASSLDLARLTDTQYF.

The chain has TRBV5-6 and TRBJ1-1, with D unclear. The CDR3 has 14 residues. V dropped 0 bases and J dropped 1 base, with 7 bases sitting between them. Per the germline V gene, CDR1 is SGHDT and CDR2 is YYEEEE. CDR3 bases: TGTGCCAGCAGCTTGGCAGGCAAGAACACTGAAGCTTTCTTT. The encoded protein is CASSLAGKNTEAFF.

This clone was picked up one time. The J gene is TRBJ2-7, the V gene TRBV28, with a tentative D call TRBD1 (6 bases). CDR3 length: 15 residues. Germline V lookup: CDR1 MDHEN, CDR2 SYDVKM. The V and J ends lost 7 bases and 9 bases respectively, with 25 bases between them. The CDR3 DNA sequence: TGTGCCAGCACTTCACCGACAGGTTGGGTGGATCGGCAGTACTTC. This sequence encodes CASTSPTGWVDRQYF.

The rearrangement uses TRBV24-1 and TRBJ2-5; D is unclear. Germline V gives CDR1 KGHDR, CDR2 SFDVKD. V was clipped by 3 bases and J by 3 bases, with 13 bases between them. This CDR3 is built from 15 residues. CDR3 loop: CATSDRGPTKETQYF. DNA of the CDR3: TGTGCCACCAGTGATCGAGGTCCCACAAAAGAGACCCAGTACTTC.

This sequence joins TRBV9 and TRBJ2-1; TRBD2 aligns across 8 bases. Germline V gives CDR1 SGDLS, CDR2 YYNGEE. The CDR3 length is 16 residues. J gave up 4 bases and V 0 bases, and 6 bases lay outside the gene matches. CDR3 amino acids: CASSVEGGRKYNEQFF. The DNA of the CDR3 is TGTGCCAGCAGCGTAGAAGGCGGGAGGAAATACAATGAGCAGTTCTTC.

The chain links TRBV7-3 to TRBJ2-2, with TRBD1 matching over 7 bases. V was clipped by 5 bases and J by 3 bases; unmatched bases: 9. CDR3 length: 16 amino acids. Germline values: CDR1 SGHTA, CDR2 FQGTGA. The CDR3 DNA follows: TGTGCCAGCAGCCCCAGGGACAGAGGGGACACCGGGGAGCTGTTTTTT. The encoded protein is CASSPRDRGDTGELFF.

This clone was picked up a small number of times. The chain uses TRBV5-4 and TRBJ2-1; 7 nucleotides line up with TRBD1. CDR3 length: 17 amino acids. V gave up 4 bases and J gave up 9 bases; unmatched junction bases: 19. Germline CDR1 is SGHNT and CDR2 is YYREEE (reference sequence). The CDR3: CASSPEGAGSIPGEQFF. The CDR3, as DNA: TGTGCCAGCAGCCCCGAGGGGGCAGGGTCTATTCCGGGTGAGCAGTTCTTC.

This clone occurred a few times. The genes are TRBV6-2 or TRBV6-3 and TRBJ2-2, with 10 bases matching TRBD2. Germline V gives CDR1 MNHEY, CDR2 SVGEGT. The trim removed 5 bases at V and 7 bases at J, leaving 10 bases unmatched. The CDR3 runs to 16 residues. CDR3 DNA sequence: TGTGCCAGCAGTGCTTCACTAGCGGGACCCCGCGGGGAGCTGTTTTTT. This translates into CASSASLAGPRGELFF.

The V and J genes are TRBV3-1 (or the pseudogene TRBV3-2) and TRBJ1-1; 9 nucleotides match TRBD1. The germline gives CDR1 LGHDT, CDR2 YNNKEL (reference sequence). This CDR3 has 14 residues. V lost 5 bases, J lost 5 bases, and 6 bases stayed unmatched. Here the CDR3 reads CASSSGTGKTEAFF. The CDR3 nucleotides are TGTGCCAGCAGCTCCGGGACAGGGAAAACTGAAGCTTTCTTT.

V is TRBV9 and J is TRBJ2-2; D is possibly TRBD1 (6 bases). In germline, CDR1 is SGDLS, CDR2 YYNGEE. The length of the CDR3 is 17 residues. The germline V and J ends were trimmed by 0 bases and 0 bases, with 12 bases remaining between them. The CDR3 DNA reads as TGTGCCAGCAGCGTAGGTACAGGGAGCCCGAACACCGGGGAGCTGTTTTTT. It translates to CASSVGTGSPNTGELFF.

V and J are TRBV30 and TRBJ1-5; TRBD1 aligns across 8 bases. The CDR3 has 15 residues. Germline V gene sequence: CDR1 GTSNPN, CDR2 SVGIG (reference sequence). J gave up 4 bases and V 4 bases, and 9 bases lay outside the gene matches. As DNA, the CDR3 is TGTGCCTGGACCGACCGGACAGGGATGAATCAGCCCCAGCATTTT. Translating it yields CAWTDRTGMNQPQHF.

The chain has TRBV19 and TRBJ1-4; D may be TRBD1 (6 bases). This CDR3 is 14 amino acids long. Trimming stripped 7 bases from V and 2 bases from J, with 11 bases between. The germline gives CDR1 LNHDA, CDR2 SQIVND (reference sequence). CDR3 in amino acids: CASKQGSTNEKLFF. CDR3 nucleotide sequence: TGTGCCAGTAAGCAGGGGTCGACTAATGAAAAACTGTTTTTT.

This clone has only a few counts. The sample contains more than one DNA sequence encoding this CDR3. The chain recombines TRBV3-1 (or the pseudogene TRBV3-2) with TRBJ2-7; 11 bases match TRBD2. Germline CDR1 reads LGHDT; CDR2 reads YNNKEL (reference sequence). The CDR3 is made up of 15 amino acids. V lost 4 bases, J lost 2 bases, and 4 bases stayed unmatched. CDR3: CASSPLAGGAYEQYF. The DNA for the CDR3 is TGTGCCAGCAGCCCCCTAGCGGGAGGTGCCTACGAGCAGTACTTC.

Here the CDR3 DNA reads TGTGCCAGCAGCTTGGGCGCTCAGCCCCAGCATTTT. The encoded protein is CASSLGAQPQHF. The chain links TRBV7-9 to TRBJ1-5; D gene uncertain. Germline-derived CDR1 and CDR2 are SEHNR and FQNEAQ (reference sequence). Deletions cut 3 bases from V and 6 bases from J, with 6 bases between. The CDR3 spans 12 residues. The variable domain in full, completed from reference TRBV7-9 and TRBJ1-5, reads DTGVSQNPRHKITKRGQNVTFRCDPISEHNRLYWYRQTLGQGPEFLTYFQNEAQLEKSRLLSDRFSAERPKGSFSTLEIQRTEQGDSAMYLCASSLGAQPQHFGDGTRLSIL.

The chain is built from TRBV4-3 and TRBJ2-1; weak D call: TRBD2 (6 bases). This CDR3 is built from 11 residues. With 8 bases removed from V and 9 bases from J, the gap between germline ends came to 11 bases. Germline CDR1 reads LGHNA; CDR2 reads YSLEER. The DNA of the CDR3 is TGCGCCAGCCCTATGGGAGGTGAGCAGTTCTTC. Translated, it gives CASPMGGEQFF.

The sample holds one count of this clone. The chain combines TRBV30 with TRBJ2-1, with D possibly being TRBD2 (5 bases). V gave up 1 base and J gave up 2 bases, with 9 bases separating them. CDR1 is GTSNPN, CDR2 SVGIG, per germline (reference sequence). The CDR3 length is 14 residues. The CDR3 region is CAWSEREAYNEQFF. The CDR3 bases are TGTGCCTGGAGTGAACGGGAAGCCTACAATGAGCAGTTCTTC.

The sample holds one count of this clone. The V and J genes are TRBV5-4 and TRBJ2-7; 7 nucleotides match TRBD2. CDR3 length: 16 residues. Germline CDR1 SGHNT, CDR2 YYREEE (reference sequence). The J segment lost 0 bases and the V segment lost 2 bases, leaving 8 bases of the junction unmatched. The CDR3 protein is CASSFTSARSSYEQYF. CDR3 coding DNA: TGTGCCAGCAGCTTCACTAGCGCCCGAAGCTCCTACGAGCAGTACTTC.

V and J are TRBV5-6 and TRBJ1-2; possibly TRBD1 for D (5 bases). Looked up from germline, CDR1 is SGHDT and CDR2 is YYEEEE. The CDR3 is 13 amino acids. V dropped 3 bases and J dropped 6 bases, with 12 bases sitting between them. The chain's CDR3 is CASSYTAGHGYTF. The CDR3 nucleotides read TGTGCCAGCAGCTATACTGCGGGACATGGCTACACCTTC.

The chain joins TRBV5-4 to TRBJ2-3; tentative D call: TRBD2 (5 bases). Germline CDR1 reads SGHNT; CDR2 reads YYREEE (reference sequence). V gave up 0 bases and J gave up 4 bases, with 12 bases separating them. The CDR3 consists of 15 residues. The CDR3 region is CASSLEISRADTQYF. DNA of the CDR3: TGTGCCAGCAGCTTGGAGATCTCGCGGGCAGATACGCAGTATTTT.